This T cell receptor (beta chain) was found in a study of human T cells and chemical hapten exposure. This clonotype was recorded many times. TCRdb processed the RACE reads anew with MiXCR; each CDR3 protein has one entry. This sample has 380,000 or so distinct CDR3 sequences; about 4.8% occur once, and the top ten carry 2% to 2.5%. The length of the CDR3 is 13 residues. Germline V gene lookup returns CDR1 SGHVS and CDR2 FNYEAQ. J was trimmed by 4 bases and V by 7 bases; bases with no gene match: 5. Noted time point: patch test 1, 2 weeks after DPC sensitization. Treatment denoted: therapeutic diphenylcyclopropenone sensitization with weekly scalp DPC.

The V and J genes are TRBV7-6 and TRBJ2-3; 7 positions agree with TRBD2. The sequences come from whole blood, collected in connection with sensitization to the hapten diphenylcyclopropenone (DPC). This clonotype was sampled from a woman aged 50 to 60 with alopecia areata. Some clones in this sample may be carry-over from other donors' samples. CDR3 nucleotide sequence: TGTGCCAGCAATGCGGGAGAAGCAGATACGCAGTATTTT. It specifies CASNAGEADTQYF.